This TCR beta chain was sequenced in a study of blood T cell repertoires in COVID-19. The data were produced by immunoSEQ multiplex PCR, yet TCRdb's version contains in-frame clones alone and is incomplete. The sample lists 37,000 or so clones; roughly 90% were seen once. This clone was seen just once. This clonotype originated in a human donor in a cohort sampled during active COVID-19. The sample taken for sequencing was peripheral blood.

The CDR3 coding sequence is TGTGCCAGCAGTTTTTGGGCCAGCGGCTACACAGATACGCAGTATTTT. It yields the protein CASSFWASGYTDTQYF. The chain recombines TRBV27 with TRBJ2-3; D is possibly TRBD2 (5 bases). Trimming removed 3 bases from V and 2 bases from J, with 15 bases in between. The germline V gene encodes CDR1 MNHEY and CDR2 SMNVEV (reference sequence). This CDR3 is 16 amino acids long.